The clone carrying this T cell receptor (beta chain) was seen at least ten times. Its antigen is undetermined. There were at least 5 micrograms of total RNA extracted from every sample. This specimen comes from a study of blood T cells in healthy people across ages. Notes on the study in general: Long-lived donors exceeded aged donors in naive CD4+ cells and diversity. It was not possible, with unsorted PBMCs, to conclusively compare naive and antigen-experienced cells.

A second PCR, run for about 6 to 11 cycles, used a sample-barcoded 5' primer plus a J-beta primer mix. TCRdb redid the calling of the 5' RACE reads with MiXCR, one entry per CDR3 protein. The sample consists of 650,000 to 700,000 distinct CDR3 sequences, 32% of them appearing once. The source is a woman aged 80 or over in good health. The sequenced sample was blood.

CDR3 loop: CASKETSGAYQETQYF. CDR3 nucleotide sequence: TGTGCCAGCAAAGAGACTAGCGGGGCGTACCAAGAGACCCAGTACTTC. The chain uses TRBV2 and TRBJ2-5; 11 bases agree with TRBD2. The CDR3 length is 16 residues. V shed 7 bases and J 0 bases; nucleotides not matched to a gene: 7. CDR1 and CDR2 from the germline V gene are SNHLY and FYNNEI.